Listed here are 23 T cell receptor beta chains from one sample, sequenced in a study of T-cell memory formation after mild COVID-19. TCRdb redid the calling of the 5' RACE reads with MiXCR, one entry per CDR3 protein. The sample holds around 250,000 distinct CDR3 sequences; approximately 9% are singletons and the top ten take roughly a fifth. The sample taken for sequencing was PBMCs or a T cell subset sorted from them (not recorded which). These receptor sequences come from a man between 18 and 35 years old who had mild COVID-19 (a few samples of this study predate the infection). Cell type and time point are not known.

This clonotype was counted at least ten times. The rearrangement uses TRBV20-1 and TRBJ2-1; 8 bases align to TRBD1. CDR3 length: 15 residues. Germline CDR1 reads DFQATT; CDR2 reads SNEGSKA (reference sequence). The trim removed 0 bases at V and 7 bases at J, leaving 8 bases unmatched. CDR3 sequence: CSARDNQGAWNEQFF. In DNA form, the CDR3 reads TGCAGTGCTAGAGATAACCAGGGGGCATGGAATGAGCAGTTCTTC.

This clonotype was found a few times. This sequence joins TRBV6-2 or TRBV6-3 and TRBJ2-5, with D perhaps assigned TRBD1 or TRBD2 (5 bases each). V was cut by 6 bases and J by 2 bases, with 10 bases left in between. The CDR3 has 13 amino acids. The germline CDR1 and CDR2 sequences are MNHEY and SVGEGT. CDR3 nucleotides: TGTGCCAGCAGCCGAGGGGCTCAAGAGACCCAGTACTTC. Translating it yields CASSRGAQETQYF.

This clonotype was observed a handful of times. V gene TRBV4-1 combines with J gene TRBJ2-3; unclear D gene. Germline CDR1 MGHRA, CDR2 YSYEKL. This CDR3 is built from 15 residues. Trimming took off 8 bases at V and 0 bases at J, with 15 bases between the two ends. CDR3: CASAGTFTSTDTQYF. In nucleotides, the CDR3 is TGCGCCAGCGCAGGAACTTTTACTAGCACAGATACGCAGTATTTT.

Written as DNA, the CDR3 is TGTGCCAGTTGGACAGGGTCGGGTGAGCAGTTCTTC. It codes for CASWTGSGEQFF. The chain has TRBV28 and TRBJ2-1; 8 bases are shared with TRBD1. V trimming: 9 bases; J trimming: 9 bases; junction bases outside the gene matches: 7. The CDR3 sequence is 12 residues long. The germline V gene has CDR1 MDHEN and CDR2 SYDVKM.

This clonotype was detected many times. This chain links TRBV6-5 with TRBJ1-5; 8 bases are a match to TRBD1. This CDR3 contains 17 residues. CDR1 MNHEY and CDR2 SVGAGI come from the germline V gene. The V segment lost 4 bases and the J segment 0 bases; nucleotides outside the gene matches: 8. CDR3 nucleotides: TGTGCCAGCAGTTCTCGGACAGGGACATATAGCAATCAGCCCCAGCATTTT. Its translation: CASSSRTGTYSNQPQHF.

This clonotype has only a few counts. The chain recombines TRBV29-1 with TRBJ1-5, with 12 bases that match TRBD1. Unmatched junction bases numbered 5, after V lost 6 bases and J lost 5 bases. The CDR3 covers 14 residues. Per the germline V gene, CDR1 is SQVTM and CDR2 is ANQGSEA. This chain's CDR3 is CSVGQGARDQPQHF. The CDR3 DNA reads as TGCAGCGTGGGACAGGGGGCCCGAGATCAGCCCCAGCATTTT.

This clonotype came up a few times. The rearrangement links TRBV7-8 to TRBJ1-6; D call uncertain. The germline V and J ends were trimmed by 9 bases and 7 bases, with 19 bases remaining between them. This CDR3 has 15 amino acids. Germline loops: CDR1 SGHVS, CDR2 FQNEAQ. CDR3 sequence reads: CASRGEVAWNSPLHF. In DNA form, the CDR3 reads TGTGCCAGTCGGGGAGAGGTTGCGTGGAATTCACCCCTCCACTTT.

In this sample, this clonotype turned up a few times. CDR3 region: CASSLVSVTGELFF. The CDR3 DNA follows: TGCGCCAGCAGCTTGGTTTCCGTGACCGGGGAGCTGTTTTTT. V and J are TRBV5-1 and TRBJ2-2; D call uncertain. From germline, CDR1 is SGHRS and CDR2 YFSETQ. The length of the CDR3 is 14 residues. Trimming removed 0 bases from V and 5 bases from J, with 8 bases in between.

The table lists this clonotype with a few counts. The gene calls are TRBV18 and TRBJ1-4, with a possible D match to TRBD1 (6 bases). The CDR3 has 13 amino acids. Per germline, CDR1 KGHSH and CDR2 LQKENI. Trimming took 2 bases from V and 8 from J, leaving 9 bases between them. CDR3 sequence: CASSPTGREKLFF. CDR3 nucleotide sequence: TGTGCCAGCTCACCAACAGGGAGGGAAAAACTGTTTTTT. The variable domain in full, completed from reference TRBV18 and TRBJ1-4, reads NAGVMQNPRHLVRRRGQEARLRCSPMKGHSHVYWYRQLPEEGLKFMVYLQKENIIDESGMPKERFSAEFPKEGPSILRIQQVVRGDSAAYFCASSPTGREKLFFGSGTQLSVL.

This clonotype was picked up one time. The chain couples TRBV7-8 to TRBJ2-1; 8 nucleotides line up with TRBD2. Judging by the DNA end, TRBJ2-5 fits better; the J call may be wrong. CDR1 is SGHVS, CDR2 FQNEAQ, per germline. CDR3 length: 15 amino acids. CDR3 region: CASNIAGLYQETQYF. Written as DNA, the CDR3 is TGTGCCAGCAACATAGCGGGACTGTACCAAGAGACCCAGTACTTC.

The V and J genes are TRBV19 and TRBJ2-6, with D possibly being TRBD2 (5 bases). The germline CDR1 and CDR2 sequences are LNHDA and SQIVND (reference sequence). Between the trimmed V and J ends, which lost 4 bases and 2 bases, there was a span of 12 bases. The CDR3 contains 16 residues. In DNA, the CDR3 is TGTGCCAGTAGTAAGGTGCCCGGGGCTGGGGCCAACGTCCTGACTTTC. Its protein is CASSKVPGAGANVLTF.

The chain couples TRBV7-3 to TRBJ2-2, with a weak D call TRBD2 (6 bases). The CDR3 extends over 15 amino acids. Germline lookup yields CDR1 SGHTA and CDR2 FQGTGA. Trimming took 5 bases from V and 4 from J, leaving 14 bases between them. CDR3 sequence: CASSLYSGATGELFF. In nucleotides, the CDR3 is TGTGCCAGCAGCCTTTATAGCGGCGCCACCGGGGAGCTGTTTTTT. The full variable domain, in which reference TRBV7-3 and TRBJ2-2 provide the parts outside the CDR3, is GAGVSQTPSNKVTEKGKYVELRCDPISGHTALYWYRQSLGQGPEFLIYFQGTGAADDSGLPNDRFFAVRPEGSVSTLKIQRTERGDSAVYLCASSLYSGATGELFFGEGSRLTVL.

V and J are TRBV29-1 and TRBJ2-5; possibly TRBD1 for D (5 bases). The CDR3 consists of 13 residues. Germline V gene sequence: CDR1 SQVTM, CDR2 ANQGSEA. Trimming stripped 3 bases from V and 5 bases from J, with 13 bases between. CDR3 DNA: TGCAGCGTTGATTTGGGGCTGGGTGAGACCCAGTACTTC. It codes for CSVDLGLGETQYF.

This chain joins TRBV20-1 and TRBJ2-7, with 11 positions matching TRBD1. Germline V lookup: CDR1 DFQATT, CDR2 SNEGSKA (reference sequence). The CDR3 is 12 residues long. V dropped 5 bases and J dropped 4; count of bases not matched to a gene: 1. The CDR3: CSAGTGGYEQYF. The CDR3 DNA reads TGCAGTGCTGGGACAGGGGGGTACGAGCAGTACTTC.

This clonotype has just a few counts. The genes are TRBV27 and TRBJ2-3; TRBD1 or TRBD2 may be the D gene (5 bases each). V was shortened by 6 bases and J by 0 bases, with 22 bases between the two germline ends. The V gene's germline CDR1 is MNHEY and CDR2 SMNVEV (reference sequence). There are 18 residues in the CDR3. Written as DNA, the CDR3 is TGTGCCAGCAGATGGTCGGGGACCCCAGACTCTAGCACAGATACGCAGTATTTT. Encoded protein: CASRWSGTPDSSTDTQYF.

This chain connects TRBV11-1 to TRBJ2-7; 8 bases line up with TRBD2. V lost 0 bases to trimming and J lost 4 bases; unmatched junction nucleotides: 5. Germline V CDR1 and CDR2: SGHAT, FQDESV (reference sequence). CDR3 length: 15 residues. The CDR3 bases are TGTGCCAGCAGCTTAGCGTCGGGACTAGAGTACGAGCAGTACGTC. It translates to CASSLASGLEYEQYV.

V is TRBV5-1 and J is TRBJ2-3; either TRBD1 or TRBD2 may supply D (6 bases each). This CDR3 contains 16 residues. Germline V gene data show CDR1 as SGHRS and CDR2 as YFSETQ. Trimming removed 3 bases from V and 0 bases from J, with 14 bases in between. The CDR3 region has the DNA TGCGCCAGCAGCTGGAGGGGGGAAACTAGCACAGATACGCAGTATTTT. Translation gives CASSWRGETSTDTQYF.

The genes are TRBV27 and TRBJ2-7, with 10 positions matching TRBD1. The CDR3 length is 13 residues. With V trimmed by 3 bases and J by 7 bases, 3 bases remained unmatched. Germline lookup yields CDR1 MNHEY and CDR2 SMNVEV (reference sequence). The CDR3 loop reads CASSLTGGGEQYV. The CDR3 DNA follows: TGTGCCAGCAGTTTGACAGGGGGCGGTGAGCAGTACGTC.

This clonotype has only a few counts. The rearrangement uses TRBV5-1 and TRBJ2-7; TRBD1 agrees at 7 bases. Germline-derived CDR1 and CDR2 are SGHRS and YFSETQ. The V and J ends lost 3 bases and 0 bases, in that order; junction bases with no gene match: 9. This CDR3 comprises 16 residues. CDR3 sequence (DNA): TGCGCCAGCAGCTCCGACAGGGCAAAGAGCTCCTACGAGCAGTACTTC. Protein product: CASSSDRAKSSYEQYF. The full variable domain, in which reference TRBV5-1 and TRBJ2-7 provide the parts outside the CDR3, is KAGVTQTPRYLIKTRGQQVTLSCSPISGHRSVSWYQQTPGQGLQFLFEYFSETQRNKGNFPGRFSGRQFSNSRSEMNVSTLELGDSALYLCASSSDRAKSSYEQYFGPGTRLTVT.

The gene calls are TRBV12-3 or TRBV12-4 and TRBJ2-1; 7 positions agree with TRBD1. The trim removed 8 bases at V and 9 bases at J, leaving 13 bases unmatched. This CDR3 contains 14 residues. The CDR3 reads CASRWATGRGEQFF. The CDR3 DNA follows: TGTGCCAGCCGGTGGGCGACAGGGCGAGGTGAGCAGTTCTTC.

There are a few counts of this clonotype. The rearrangement links TRBV4-1 to TRBJ1-2, with D maybe TRBD1 (5 bases). CDR3 length equals 13 residues. CDR1 and CDR2 (germline): MGHRA, YSYEKL. Trimming left V 3 bases short and J 8 bases short, with 13 bases between. The CDR3 DNA reads as TGCGCCAGCAGCCAGGCGGACATCTTGGGCTACACCTTC. It yields the protein CASSQADILGYTF.

This clonotype was seen ten or more times. The chain is built from TRBV5-1 and TRBJ2-2; D gene unclear. Germline CDR1 reads SGHRS; CDR2 reads YFSETQ. CDR3 length: 14 residues. V was clipped by 6 bases and J by 0 bases, with 9 bases between them. The CDR3 DNA follows: TGCGCCAGCACATTCCACACGAACACCGGGGAGCTGTTTTTT. Its protein product is CASTFHTNTGELFF.

V is TRBV20-1 and J is TRBJ1-5; 7 bases agree with TRBD1. This CDR3 contains 14 residues. Germline CDR1 is DFQATT and CDR2 is SNEGSKA (reference sequence). With V trimmed by 6 bases and J by 4 bases, 9 bases remained unmatched. Here the CDR3 reads CSANHRGGNQPQHF. CDR3 coding DNA: TGCAGTGCCAACCACAGGGGAGGTAATCAGCCCCAGCATTTT.